This entry lists 5 T cell receptor delta chains sequenced from one sample in a study of gamma-delta chains in newborns, infants, children. TCRdb called clones from the reads again using CATT. This sample has 6,000 to 7,000 delta-chain clones; roughly 2% occur once, and the top ten carry over 10%. The sample was blood. All receptors derive from a child who was a newborn, infant or young child, either healthy, febrile or measles-vaccinated (not recorded which).

This clone ranks as medium-sized. At the DNA level, this CDR3 is encoded by other sequences in the same sample as well. The chain employs TRDV2 and TRDJ2; 7 nucleotides match TRDD3. This CDR3 comprises 15 residues. Germline CDR1 is GEAIGNYY and CDR2 is EKD. With V trimmed by 3 bases and J by 8 bases, 11 bases remained unmatched. The CDR3: CACDPLGAPSAQLFF. CDR3 DNA sequence: TGTGCCTGTGACCCTCTGGGGGCCCCATCGGCACAACTCTTCTTT.

This clone was counted only a few times. The chain recombines TRDV2 with TRDJ2, with 8 bases that match TRDD3. Trimming removed 3 bases from V and 6 bases from J; junction bases left unmatched: 11. Germline V lookup: CDR1 GEAIGNYY, CDR2 EKD. The CDR3 sequence is 16 residues long. The CDR3 sequence is CACDVLGARVAAQLFF. CDR3 DNA: TGTGCCTGTGACGTACTGGGGGCTCGGGTGGCAGCACAACTCTTCTTT.

Regarding this clone: This sequence may be a read error, since a much larger clone differs from it by one base. The rearrangement uses TRDV2 and TRDJ3, with D tentatively TRDD3 (5 bases). V was cut by 0 bases and J by 2 bases, with 25 bases left in between. CDR3 size: 22 residues. Germline CDR1 GEAIGNYY, CDR2 EKD. This chain's CDR3 is CACDTAGGHVPYSPWDTRQMFF. CDR3 coding DNA: TGTGCCTGTGACACCGCCGGGGGTCACGTCCCCTATAGCCCCTGGGACACCCGACAGATGTTTTTC.

This clone was seen a handful of times. The germline gene is not matched at one end of the junction; a read error may be the cause. V is TRDV2 and J is TRDJ3, with 9 bases matching TRDD3. CDR1 is GEAIGNYY, CDR2 EKD, per germline. The CDR3 totals 20 residues. CDR3 in amino acids: CACDKVLGDSSSWDARQMFF. The CDR3, as DNA: TGTGCCTGTGACAAAGTACTGGGGGACTCTAGCTCCTGGGACGCCCGACAGATGTTTTTC.

This clone was picked up a small number of times. One base separates it from a far larger clone, so it is likely a read error. Within the sample, other DNA sequences also encode this same CDR3. The chain has TRAV29/DV5 and TRDJ1, with a weak D call TRDD3 (5 bases). The CDR3 loop spans 17 amino acids. Germline lookup yields CDR1 NSMFDY and CDR2 ISSIKDK. V was clipped by 0 bases and J by 3 bases, with 21 bases between them. The CDR3 spells CAASAIRTGGYSDKLIF. In DNA form, the CDR3 reads TGTGCAGCAAGCGCTATTAGGACTGGTGGATATTCCGATAAACTCATCTTT.